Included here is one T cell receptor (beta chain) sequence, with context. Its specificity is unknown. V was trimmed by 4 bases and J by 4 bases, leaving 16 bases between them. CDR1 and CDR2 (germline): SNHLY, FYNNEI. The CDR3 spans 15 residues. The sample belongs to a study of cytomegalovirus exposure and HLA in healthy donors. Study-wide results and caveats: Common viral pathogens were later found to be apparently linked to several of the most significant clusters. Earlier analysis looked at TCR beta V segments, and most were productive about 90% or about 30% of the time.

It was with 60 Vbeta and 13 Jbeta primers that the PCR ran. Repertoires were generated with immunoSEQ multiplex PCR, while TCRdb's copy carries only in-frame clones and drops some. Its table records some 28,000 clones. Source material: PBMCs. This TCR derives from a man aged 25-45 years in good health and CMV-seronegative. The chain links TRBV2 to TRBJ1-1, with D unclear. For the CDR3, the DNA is TGTGCCAGCAGTGCTAGGGAGGTGGATGGCACTGAAGCTTTCTTT. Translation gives CASSAREVDGTEAFF.